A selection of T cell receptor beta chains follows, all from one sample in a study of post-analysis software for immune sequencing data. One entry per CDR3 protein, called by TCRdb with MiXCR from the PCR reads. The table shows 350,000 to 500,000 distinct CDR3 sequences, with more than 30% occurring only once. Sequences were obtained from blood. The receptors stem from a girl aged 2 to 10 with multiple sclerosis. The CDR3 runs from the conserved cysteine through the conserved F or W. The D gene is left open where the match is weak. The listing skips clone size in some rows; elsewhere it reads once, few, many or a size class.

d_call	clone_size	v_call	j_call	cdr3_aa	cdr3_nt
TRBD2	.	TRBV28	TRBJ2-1	CASKLGLADYNEQFF	TGTGCCAGCAAGCTGGGACTAGCGGACTACAATGAGCAGTTCTTC
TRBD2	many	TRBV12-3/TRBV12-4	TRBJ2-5	CASSLRAGGYQETQYF	TGTGCCAGCAGTTTGCGAGCGGGGGGCTACCAAGAGACCCAGTACTTC
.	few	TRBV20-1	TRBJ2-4	CSARSGQKNIQYF	TGCAGTGCTAGATCAGGACAGAAAAACATTCAGTACTTC
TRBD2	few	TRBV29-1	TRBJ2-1	CSAGTSGYNEQFF	TGCAGCGCGGGGACTAGCGGGTACAATGAGCAGTTCTTC
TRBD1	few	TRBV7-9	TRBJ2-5	CASSSWTGSLETQYF	TGTGCCAGCAGCTCCTGGACAGGGAGTTTGGAGACCCAGTACTTC
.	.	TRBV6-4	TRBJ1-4	CASSKDAPNEKLFF	TGTGCCAGCAGCAAGGACGCGCCTAATGAAAAACTGTTTTTT
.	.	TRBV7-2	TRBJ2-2	CASSSYPGLLFF	TGTGCCAGCAGCTCTTATCCCGGACTCTTGTTTTTT
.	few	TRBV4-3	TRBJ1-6	CASSQGPVGGFLHF	TGCGCCAGCAGCCAAGGTCCGGTGGGTGGATTCCTCCACTTT
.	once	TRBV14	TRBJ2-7	CASSQEWGRYEQYF	TGTGCCAGCAGCCAAGAGTGGGGGCGCTACGAGCAGTACTTC
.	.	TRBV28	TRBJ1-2	CASSLGAQGVRTF	TGTGCCAGCAGTTTGGGGGCCCAGGGTGTACGCACCTTC
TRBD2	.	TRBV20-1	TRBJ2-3	CSAPRGGANTDTQYF	TGCAGTGCTCCCCGGGGGGGCGCCAACACAGATACGCAGTATTTT
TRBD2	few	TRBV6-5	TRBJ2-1	CASSYSGTSEAYNEQFF	TGTGCCAGCAGTTACTCAGGGACTAGCGAAGCCTACAATGAGCAGTTCTTC
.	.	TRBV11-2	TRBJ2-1	CASSFSESSYNEQFF	TGTGCCAGCAGCTTTTCAGAGAGCTCCTACAATGAGCAGTTCTTC
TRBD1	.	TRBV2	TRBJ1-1	CASTLLATGADFF	TGTGCCAGCACCCTTCTGGCCACAGGGGCAGATTTCTTT
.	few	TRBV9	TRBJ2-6	CASSVGLHSGANVLTF	TGTGCCAGCAGCGTAGGCTTGCACTCTGGGGCCAACGTCCTGACTTTC
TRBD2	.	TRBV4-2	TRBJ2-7	CASSHPPSGGRRSYEQYF	TGTGCCAGCAGCCATCCTCCTAGCGGGGGACGTAGGTCCTACGAGCAGTACTTC
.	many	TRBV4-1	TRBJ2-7	CASSQASDYEQYF	TGCGCCAGCAGCCAAGCTTCCGACTACGAGCAGTACTTC
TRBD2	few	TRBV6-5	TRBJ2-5	CASSYLLAGARETQYF	TGTGCCAGCAGTTACCTCCTAGCGGGAGCGAGAGAGACCCAGTACTTC
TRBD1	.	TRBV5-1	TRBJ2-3	CASLGQGELTDTQYF	TGCGCCAGCCTAGGACAGGGGGAGTTAACAGATACGCAGTATTTT
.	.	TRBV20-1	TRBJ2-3	CSARVSTDTQYF	TGCAGTGCTAGAGTTTCAACAGATACGCAGTATTTT
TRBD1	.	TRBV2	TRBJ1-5	CASSEGTGGYSNQPQHF	TGTGCCAGCAGTGAAGGGACAGGGGGCTATAGCAATCAGCCCCAGCATTTT
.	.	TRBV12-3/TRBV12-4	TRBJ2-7	CASRSVRAAGEQYF	TGTGCCAGCAGATCCGTCCGCGCGGCAGGCGAGCAGTACTTC
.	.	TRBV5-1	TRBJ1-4	CASSSGNRDSLEKLFF	TGCGCCAGCAGCTCCGGGAACAGGGACTCCCTTGAAAAACTGTTTTTT
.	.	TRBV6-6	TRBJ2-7	CASSYSGTTYEQYF	TGTGCCAGCAGTTACTCGGGCACCACCTACGAGCAGTACTTC
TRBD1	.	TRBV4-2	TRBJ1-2	CASSPGTVRGGYTF	TGTGCCAGCAGCCCTGGGACAGTTAGAGGTGGCTACACCTTC
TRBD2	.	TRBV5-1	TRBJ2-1	CASSFSGRESEQFF	TGCGCCAGCAGCTTCTCTGGGCGGGAGAGTGAGCAGTTCTTC
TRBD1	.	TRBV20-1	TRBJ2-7	CSARRGPLYEQYF	TGCAGTGCTAGAAGGGGGCCCCTATACGAGCAGTACTTC
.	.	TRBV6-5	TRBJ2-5	CASSYSGGSETQYF	TGTGCCAGCAGTTACTCTGGCGGTTCGGAGACCCAGTACTTC
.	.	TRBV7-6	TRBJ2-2	CASSVQGGGNTGELFF	TGTGCCAGCAGCGTACAGGGCGGGGGGAACACCGGGGAGCTGTTTTTT
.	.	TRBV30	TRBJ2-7	CAWSLADEQYF	TGTGCCTGGAGTTTAGCCGACGAGCAGTACTTC
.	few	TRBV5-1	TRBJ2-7	CASSLDVTAYEQYF	TGCGCCAGCAGCTTGGACGTGACAGCTTACGAGCAGTACTTC
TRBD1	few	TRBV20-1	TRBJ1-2	CSASTGGGEDYGYTF	TGCAGTGCTAGCACAGGGGGCGGTGAAGACTATGGCTACACCTTC
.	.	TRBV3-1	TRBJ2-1	CASSQLGEQFF	TGTGCCAGCAGCCAACTCGGTGAGCAGTTCTTC
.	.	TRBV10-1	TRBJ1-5	CASPVRVKGYSNQPQHF	TGCGCCAGCCCCGTCAGGGTAAAGGGCTATAGCAATCAGCCCCAGCATTTT
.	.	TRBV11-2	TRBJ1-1	CASSRYPNPNTEAFF	TGTGCCAGCAGCCGTTACCCGAACCCGAACACTGAAGCTTTCTTT
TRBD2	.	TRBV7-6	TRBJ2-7	CACSQLAGTSGISSYEQYF	TGTGCCTGCAGCCAGCTGGCCGGGACTAGCGGGATAAGCTCCTACGAGCAGTACTTC
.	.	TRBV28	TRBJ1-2	CASSSPSAKGDGYTF	TGTGCCAGCAGTTCCCCCTCGGCGAAGGGGGATGGCTACACCTTC
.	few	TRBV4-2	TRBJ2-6	CASSLVTSGANVLTF	TGTGCCAGCAGCCTAGTTACCTCTGGGGCCAACGTCCTGACTTTC
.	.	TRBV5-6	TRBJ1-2	CASTLVEGGYTF	TGTGCCAGCACCCTAGTCGAGGGTGGCTACACCTTC
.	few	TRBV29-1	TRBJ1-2	CSVVSPAGYTF	TGCAGCGTTGTATCCCCGGCGGGCTACACCTTC
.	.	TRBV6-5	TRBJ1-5	CASSYDRRDQPQHF	TGTGCCAGCAGTTACGACCGAAGGGACCAGCCCCAGCATTTT
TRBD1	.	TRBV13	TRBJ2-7	CASSLRGQGAAKEYF	TGTGCCAGCAGCTTAAGGGGCCAGGGGGCAGCCAAAGAGTACTTC
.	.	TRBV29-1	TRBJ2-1	CSVLLATYNEQFF	TGCAGCGTTCTCCTAGCTACGTACAATGAGCAGTTCTTC
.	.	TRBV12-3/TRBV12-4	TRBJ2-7	CASSLWKTPYEQYF	TGTGCCAGCAGTTTGTGGAAAACCCCATACGAGCAGTACTTC
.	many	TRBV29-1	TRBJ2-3	CSVAGTYTDTQYF	TGCAGCGTTGCCGGGACTTACACAGATACGCAGTATTTT
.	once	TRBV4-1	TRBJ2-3	CASSQAVGDGYTFGSGTNTDTQYF	.
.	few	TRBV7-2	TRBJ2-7	CASSPLARGNEQYF	TGTGCCAGCAGCCCCCTCGCGAGAGGAAACGAGCAGTACTTC
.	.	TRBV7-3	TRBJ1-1	CASSLNSGDTEAFF	TGTGCCAGCAGCTTAAATTCCGGGGACACTGAAGCTTTCTTT
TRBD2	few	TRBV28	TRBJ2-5	CASSPYGGLGGETQYF	TGTGCCAGCAGTCCCTACGGCGGACTGGGGGGGGAGACCCAGTACTTC
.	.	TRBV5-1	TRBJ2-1	CASSLVGPGTYYNEQFF	TGCGCCAGCAGCTTGGTGGGCCCCGGGACATACTACAATGAGCAGTTCTTC
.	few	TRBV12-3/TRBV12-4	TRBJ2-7	CASTHGPVYEQYF	TGTGCCAGCACTCACGGACCCGTCTACGAGCAGTACTTC
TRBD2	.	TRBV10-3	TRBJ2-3	CAISGGLAGGPSTDTQYF	TGTGCCATCAGTGGGGGACTAGCGGGAGGTCCCAGCACAGATACGCAGTATTTT
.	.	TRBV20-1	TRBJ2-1	CSARDSGSPSYNEQFF	TGCAGTGCTAGAGATTCAGGGTCCCCCTCCTACAATGAGCAGTTCTTC